The 8 T cell receptor beta chains below come from one sample, sequenced in a study of T-cell reconstitution after alpha-beta-depleted transplantation in children. Preparation of the TCRbeta library involved a method that used unique molecular identifiers. In TCRdb, the PCR reads were re-called with MiXCR into one record per CDR3 protein. In the table there are about 510,000 distinct CDR3 sequences, roughly 10% of which are singletons. The source was PBMCs, mostly from graft donor cells, collected 180 days after TCRalphabeta/CD19-depleted stem cell transplant. These receptors were collected from a female patient aged 2-10 years who had a stem cell transplant for aplastic anemia, so the T cells may come from the graft donor.

This clonotype has more than one count but fewer than ten. J is TRBJ2-7 and V is TRBV7-9; 8 nucleotides agree with TRBD2. The CDR3 is 13 residues long. Germline CDR1 is SEHNR and CDR2 is FQNEAQ (reference sequence). After removal of 5 bases from V and 6 bases from J, the junction contained 6 bases not matched to a gene. The CDR3 loop is CASSPAGLGEQYF. CDR3 sequence (DNA): TGTGCCAGCAGCCCGGCGGGACTAGGCGAGCAGTACTTC. Supplemented by reference TRBV7-9 and TRBJ2-7, the full variable domain reads DTGVSQNPRHKITKRGQNVTFRCDPISEHNRLYWYRQTLGQGPEFLTYFQNEAQLEKSRLLSDRFSAERPKGSFSTLEIQRTEQGDSAMYLCASSPAGLGEQYFGPGTRLTVT.

This clonotype was observed at least ten times. CDR3 coding DNA: TGTGCCAGCAGCTTAAGGAAGCCGGCCCAAGAGACCCAGTACTTC. Protein sequence: CASSLRKPAQETQYF. This rearrangement joins TRBV7-3 to TRBJ2-5; D is unclear. V shed 1 base and J shed 1 base, with 10 bases lying between them. CDR1 and CDR2 (germline): SGHTA, FQGTGA. CDR3 size: 15 residues.

This sequence joins TRBV18 and TRBJ1-1, with 9 bases lining up with TRBD1. This CDR3 is built from 17 residues. V shed 4 bases, J shed 0 bases, and the junction held 9 bases outside the gene matches. The germline gives CDR1 KGHSH, CDR2 LQKENI. The chain's CDR3 is CASSLSSGQGMNTEAFF. The CDR3 DNA follows: TGTGCCAGCTCACTTTCCTCGGGACAGGGCATGAACACTGAAGCTTTCTTT. Full variable domain (missing parts from reference TRBV18 and TRBJ1-1): NAGVMQNPRHLVRRRGQEARLRCSPMKGHSHVYWYRQLPEEGLKFMVYLQKENIIDESGMPKERFSAEFPKEGPSILRIQQVVRGDSAAYFCASSLSSGQGMNTEAFFGQGTRLTVV.

In this sample, this clonotype turned up a few times. A junction boundary mismatches the germline segment, possibly from a read error. V usage is TRBV5-1 and J usage is TRBJ2-6; 8 positions match TRBD2. The CDR3 length is 19 residues. Per the germline V gene, CDR1 is SGHRS and CDR2 is YFSETQ. The CDR3 is CASTLDQTGGLSGANVLTF. CDR3 nucleotide sequence: TGCGCCAGCACCTTGGACCAAACGGGAGGGCTGTCTGGGGCCAACGTCCTGACTTTC.

The genes are TRBV12-3 or TRBV12-4 and TRBJ2-1; D is perhaps TRBD1 (7 bases). This CDR3 comprises 14 residues. Trimming took off 3 bases at V and 6 bases at J, with 12 bases between the two ends. The CDR3 loop reads CASSLDRRGNEQFF. CDR3 DNA: TGTGCCAGCAGTTTGGACAGGAGGGGCAATGAGCAGTTCTTC.

V gene TRBV5-5 combines with J gene TRBJ2-5, with D hard to call. Germline V gene data show CDR1 as SGHKS and CDR2 as YYEKEE (reference sequence). The V end lost 0 bases, the J end lost 4 bases, and 16 bases lay between the germline ends. The CDR3 loop spans 16 amino acids. CDR3 nucleotide sequence: TGTGCCAGCAGCTTGGAAGGGTTGGGAAGACCAGAGACCCAGTACTTC. Its protein is CASSLEGLGRPETQYF.

This clonotype was counted between two and nine times. DNA for the CDR3: TGTGCCAGTACCTGGGGACAGGGAACAAGGGAGACCCAGTACTTC. It specifies CASTWGQGTRETQYF. This chain connects TRBV19 to TRBJ2-5, with 9 bases identical to TRBD1. Germline CDR1 LNHDA, CDR2 SQIVND (reference sequence). Unmatched junction bases numbered 11, after V lost 7 bases and J lost 5 bases. The CDR3 length is 15 residues. The full variable domain, with the rest looked up from reference TRBV19 and TRBJ2-5, is DGGITQSPKYLFRKEGQNVTLSCEQNLNHDAMYWYRQDPGQGLRLIYYSQIVNDFQKGDIAEGYSVSREKKESFPLTVTSAQKNPTAFYLCASTWGQGTRETQYFGPGTRLLVL.

The chain links TRBV15 to TRBJ2-1; D call uncertain. There are 16 residues in the CDR3. Looked up from germline, CDR1 is LNHNV and CDR2 is YYDKDF (reference sequence). V lost 1 base, J lost 5 bases, and 15 bases lay in between. The CDR3 DNA is TGTGCCACCAGCAGAGCCCGTGTGGCGGACGACAATGAGCAGTTCTTC. Translated: CATSRARVADDNEQFF.